This T cell receptor beta chain comes out of a study of human T cells and chemical hapten exposure (dated by TCRdb to the early 2020s). At the level of the whole study: For sensitization, 2% DPC in acetone was applied to a 2 cm by 2 cm area of upper inner arm skin. Patch tests used Finn chambers with 0.01% DPC on the upper back, scored after 6 days by International Contact Dermatitis Research Group standards. Patient blood was sampled pre-sensitization (week 0) and at 2, 6 and about 24 weeks after DPC sensitization. Alopecia areata with under or over 50% scalp involvement, alopecia totalis and alopecia universalis were represented in the patient cohort, which was mostly female. Throughout the approximately 25-week study period, patients were also given weekly therapeutic DPC doses on the scalp. The study tracked peripheral blood TCR repertoire changes in vivo during primary and secondary sensitization to the hapten diphenylcyclopropenone (DPC) in alopecia patients. The libraries were sequenced as a pool, and the TCR yield per sample differed mostly because of small variations in library volumes within the pool. Twenty-nine alopecia patients provided blood for TCR sequencing at one to four time points (pre-sensitization, 2, 6 and 24 weeks). Overall study results and their limits: A positive correlation was found between the number of PT1 expanded TCRs and patch test score, with significance reached at thresholds 8, 16 and 32 but not 4. DPC sensitization did not change how many TCRs were above 1 in 1000 frequency, and no evidence was found of alterations in global repertoire structure. Because all patients had alopecia, a presumed autoimmune disease, the immune response of the patients might differ from that of healthy individuals. Repeated subsampling changed both the strength of the expansion versus patch-test correlation and the threshold at which that correlation became significant. Compared with pre-sensitization or healthy control sets, expanded TCRs formed significantly more large CDR3 similarity clusters, which is consistent with antigen-driven responses.

Concerning this clonotype: There is no known antigen for this receptor. Per-nucleotide qualities are absent, and no much larger clonotype sits a single base away.

The receptor library was made with RACE. The listed sequencing device is NextSeq 500. During library preparation, unique molecular identifiers were attached to individual cDNA molecules so that TCRs could be counted quantitatively and reproducibly. For every blood RNA sample, sequencing covered both the TCR alpha and TCR beta chains. From the authors' description of their analysis: Samples had a median of approximately 93,000 TCRs, with a range from roughly 20,000 to 690,600. The Decombinator software suite was used to annotate the V, J and CDR3 of the TCR reads. For PS versus PT1 abundance plots, all samples were subsampled to the same number of TCRs (28,000). TCRs were defined as expanded if absent before sensitization and observed at least eight times at the 2-week time point. Through fastp at Q25 and MiXCR, TCRdb rebuilt clones from the public reads, retaining in-frame beta chains. Rows merge per CDR3 protein into single entries with the most common DNA and genes. None of the V and J calls come from the authors' own analysis; TCRdb made them. The sample data list under 90,000 distinct CDR3 sequences, and 6.5% to 10% of these were observed just once. The top ten constitute about 3.5% of the sample.

Trimmed from V: 1 base; trimmed from J: 2 bases; junction bases lacking a gene match: 6. Inclusive of the bounding cysteine and phenylalanine, the CDR3 is 16 residues long. Only the CDR3 region is kept as DNA, spanning 48 bases read in frame from base 1. CDR1 and CDR2 are drawn from the germline V gene: SGHAT, FQNNGV. The time point label for this specimen denotes: patch test 2, 6 weeks after DPC sensitization. What the treatment or condition label conveys for this sample: therapeutic diphenylcyclopropenone sensitization with weekly scalp DPC. Blood at each patch-test visit was drawn before the patch test was applied. To be eligible, patients had to be aged 18 to 70, diagnosed with alopecia and judged suitable for DPC therapy, while pregnant patients were excluded. Unfractionated whole blood was collected in Tempus Blood RNA tubes, and total RNA was extracted from that blood.

Sequenced here: whole blood, sampled in connection with sensitization to the hapten diphenylcyclopropenone (DPC). Here the chain combines TRBV11-2 and TRBJ1-2, with 8 central nucleotides matching TRBD1. The clonotype comes from a woman aged 45-65 years with alopecia areata. Some clones in this sample may be carry-over from other donors' samples. The nucleotide sequence is given as TGTGCCAGCAGCTTAGCAGGACAGGGTTTCAACTATGGCTACACCTTC. Its protein reads: CASSLAGQGFNYGYTF.